The 27 T cell receptor beta chains given below trace back to one sample, sequenced in a study of CD8+ T cells in alopecia areata. Once RNA had been extracted, it was reverse transcribed into cDNA to act as the sequencing template. Sequencing was performed with immunoSEQ multiplex PCR; in TCRdb, only in-frame clones are kept and a portion is missing. This sample has 210,000 or so clones, with 66% found just once. The treatment is: oral pan-JAK inhibitor, 5-10 mg twice daily. Sample: CD4+ T cells sorted from blood, taken between weeks 44 and 45, from a patient treated with tofacitinib. These receptors all come from a human donor with alopecia areata.

The gene calls are TRBV19 and TRBJ1-5; 9 bases map to TRBD1. Trimming at V came to 6 bases and at J to 4 bases, leaving 10 bases not matched to a gene. The CDR3 runs 16 residues. Germline CDR1 LNHDA, CDR2 SQIVND (reference sequence). CDR3 DNA: TGTGCCAGTAGCCTTAACACAGGGGGCGGAAATCAGCCCCAGCATTTT. It codes for CASSLNTGGGNQPQHF.

V and J are TRBV30 and TRBJ2-1; unclear D gene. V was clipped by 2 bases and J by 0 bases, with 11 bases between them. The germline V gene encodes CDR1 GTSNPN and CDR2 SVGIG (reference sequence). This CDR3 is built from 15 residues. The CDR3 coding sequence is TGTGCCTGGAGTTCTCGTAAGAGCTCCTACAATGAGCAGTTCTTC. Translated: CAWSSRKSSYNEQFF.

This clone has ten or more counts. The chain couples TRBV19 to TRBJ1-6; D is uncertain. CDR1 and CDR2 from the germline V gene are LNHDA and SQIVND (reference sequence). The V and J ends lost 4 bases and 7 bases respectively, with 11 bases between them. The CDR3 is made up of 14 amino acids. CDR3 sequence: CASSNRELNSPLHF. The CDR3 bases are TGTGCCAGTAGTAACCGGGAACTGAATTCACCCCTCCACTTT.

This chain uses TRBV7-9 with TRBJ2-1; tentatively, D is TRBD2 (6 bases). Looked up from germline, CDR1 is SEHNR and CDR2 is FQNEAQ (reference sequence). This CDR3 is 17 amino acids long. V lost 5 bases and J lost 3, with 20 bases in between. The CDR3 DNA sequence: TGTGCCAGCAGCAAAATAGCCGGGACTGGCCTCTACAATGAGCAGTTCTTC. This translates into CASSKIAGTGLYNEQFF.

The sample holds one count of this clone. The chain uses TRBV13 and TRBJ2-5; D is possibly TRBD2 (6 bases). V was pared by 0 bases and J by 1 base, with 9 bases between. In germline, CDR1 is PRHDT, CDR2 FYEKMQ (reference sequence). This CDR3 contains 15 residues. The CDR3: CASSLGEGSQETQYF. The CDR3, as DNA: TGTGCCAGCAGCTTAGGGGAGGGGAGCCAAGAGACCCAGTACTTC. Using reference TRBV13 and TRBJ2-5 for the parts outside the CDR3, the full variable domain is AAGVIQSPRHLIKEKRETATLKCYPIPRHDTVYWYQQGPGQDPQFLISFYEKMQSDKGSIPDRFSAQQFSDYHSELNMSSLELGDSALYFCASSLGEGSQETQYFGPGTRLLVL.

As DNA, the CDR3 is TGCAGCGTTTGGAAACAGGTGAACACTGAAGCTTTCTTT. Translation: CSVWKQVNTEAFF. The chain joins TRBV29-1 to TRBJ1-1, with D perhaps matching TRBD1 (5 bases). The V end lost 5 bases, the J end lost 0 bases, and 10 bases lay between the germline ends. The germline V gene has CDR1 SQVTM and CDR2 ANQGSEA. The CDR3 runs 13 residues.

The chain has TRBV25-1 and TRBJ1-1; D not resolved. Germline values: CDR1 MGHDK, CDR2 SYGVNS. There are 15 residues in the CDR3. V shed 2 bases and J shed 4 bases, with 14 bases lying between them. CDR3 in amino acids: CASSEQKKTGTEAFF. The CDR3 nucleotides are TGTGCCAGCAGTGAACAAAAGAAAACGGGCACTGAAGCTTTCTTT.

This clone was detected a few times. The rearrangement uses TRBV29-1 and TRBJ1-1; TRBD1 might be the D (5 bases). The CDR3 has 13 residues. V was clipped by 6 bases and J by 5 bases, with 16 bases between them. Germline CDR1 is SQVTM and CDR2 is ANQGSEA. The CDR3 DNA follows: TGCAGCGTGGCCCTGACAGCTACGACTGAAGCTTTCTTT. Translation: CSVALTATTEAFF.

The chain employs TRBV5-1 and TRBJ2-2, with D unresolved. With 3 bases removed from V and 4 bases from J, the gap between germline ends came to 7 bases. Germline CDR1 and CDR2: SGHRS and YFSETQ. This CDR3 has 13 amino acids. CDR3 protein: CASSSDVTGELFF. In DNA, the CDR3 is TGCGCCAGCAGCTCGGACGTCACCGGGGAGCTGTTTTTT.

The CDR3, as DNA: TGTGCCAGCAGCTCAGACTGGAGCGGCGCGAACACCGGGGAGCTGTTTTTT. Its translation is CASSSDWSGANTGELFF. V is TRBV9 and J is TRBJ2-2; the D gene is possibly TRBD2 (5 bases). This CDR3 region has 17 residues. V was cut by 4 bases and J by 0 bases, with 16 bases left in between. Germline V CDR1 and CDR2: SGDLS, YYNGEE.

The chain joins TRBV7-9 to TRBJ2-3, with D tentatively TRBD2 (5 bases). This CDR3 spans 14 amino acids. In germline, CDR1 is SEHNR, CDR2 FQNEAQ (reference sequence). V was pared by 9 bases and J by 0 bases, with 13 bases between. CDR3 nucleotides: TGTGCCAGTGTCTCGAGAGGGAGCACAGATACGCAGTATTTT. Residues: CASVSRGSTDTQYF.

The chain joins TRBV6-6 to TRBJ2-6; tentatively, D is TRBD1 (5 bases). Germline V lookup: CDR1 MNHNY, CDR2 SVGAGI (reference sequence). Trimming took off 6 bases at V and 12 bases at J, with 15 bases between the two ends. The CDR3 loop spans 13 amino acids. The CDR3 DNA follows: TGTGCCAGCAGCCTCCCATCCCAGGGCGTCCTGACTTTC. Amino acid sequence: CASSLPSQGVLTF.

The table lists this clone with a few counts. This chain joins TRBV28 and TRBJ2-7; 9 bases map to TRBD1. V was clipped by 5 bases and J by 3 bases; unmatched bases: 8. Looked up from germline, CDR1 is MDHEN and CDR2 is SYDVKM. This CDR3 has 15 residues. This CDR3 reads CASSPGQGLNYEQYF. As DNA, the CDR3 is TGTGCCAGCAGTCCCGGACAGGGGTTGAACTACGAGCAGTACTTC.

This chain's CDR3 is CASSVGRGGYGYTF. The CDR3 nucleotides are TGTGCCAGCAGCGTCGGCCGGGGAGGCTATGGCTACACCTTC. The chain couples TRBV5-6 to TRBJ1-2; D gene unclear. V was shortened by 4 bases and J by 4 bases, with 14 bases between the two germline ends. The CDR3 spans 14 residues. Germline-derived CDR1 and CDR2 are SGHDT and YYEEEE.

DNA of the CDR3: TGCGCCAGCAGCCAGGGACTAGCGAGTCAAGATACGCAGTATTTT. It translates to CASSQGLASQDTQYF. The gene calls are TRBV4-1 and TRBJ2-3; 10 nucleotides match TRBD2. The CDR3 extends over 15 amino acids. Looked up from germline, CDR1 is MGHRA and CDR2 is YSYEKL. The J segment lost 5 bases and the V segment lost 3 bases, leaving 5 bases of the junction unmatched.

The chain has TRBV2 and TRBJ1-5; no clear D gene. CDR3 size: 12 residues. The V gene's germline CDR1 is SNHLY and CDR2 FYNNEI. Trimming stripped 3 bases from V and 5 bases from J, with 5 bases between. CDR3 protein: CASSESDQPQHF. The CDR3 DNA reads as TGTGCCAGCAGTGAGTCCGATCAGCCCCAGCATTTT.

The V gene is TRBV28, the J gene TRBJ1-4; tentative D call: TRBD1 (6 bases). Trimming removed 8 bases from V and 8 bases from J, with 6 bases in between. The CDR3 length is 10 residues. In germline, CDR1 is MDHEN, CDR2 SYDVKM. CDR3 DNA: TGTGCCAGCGGACAGGAAAAACTGTTTTTT. This sequence encodes CASGQEKLFF.

The rearrangement uses TRBV9 and TRBJ1-2, with D possibly TRBD1 on 5 matching bases. V shed 0 bases and J shed 7 bases, with 7 bases lying between them. The germline CDR1 and CDR2 sequences are SGDLS and YYNGEE. CDR3 length equals 12 residues. For the CDR3, the DNA is TGTGCCAGCAGCGTAGCAGGGTTTGGCTACACCTTC. Residues: CASSVAGFGYTF.

The rearrangement links TRBV7-9 to TRBJ1-1, with 9 bases fitting TRBD1. The CDR3 consists of 15 residues. With 5 bases clipped from V and 0 bases from J, the junction kept 4 bases outside the gene matches. Germline assignment: CDR1 SEHNR and CDR2 FQNEAQ (reference sequence). As DNA, the CDR3 is TGTGCCAGCAGCGCGCGACAGGGGGTGAACACTGAAGCTTTCTTT. Translated, it gives CASSARQGVNTEAFF.

V is TRBV30 and J is TRBJ1-1; D possibly corresponds to TRBD1 (5 bases). The V gene lost 4 bases and the J gene lost 8 bases, with 14 bases spanning the gap. The CDR3 covers 12 residues. The germline CDR1 and CDR2 sequences are GTSNPN and SVGIG (reference sequence). DNA of the CDR3: TGTGCCTGGAACCCCCGGCAGGGCGAAGCTTTCTTT. Its translation: CAWNPRQGEAFF.

V and J are TRBV30 and TRBJ1-5; the D is unclear. Trimming left V 0 bases short and J 6 bases short, with 9 bases between. This CDR3 has 13 residues. Looked up from germline, CDR1 is GTSNPN and CDR2 is SVGIG (reference sequence). CDR3 loop: CAWSVSTAQPQHF. CDR3 sequence (DNA): TGTGCCTGGAGTGTATCTACGGCTCAGCCCCAGCATTTT.

The J gene is TRBJ2-2, the V gene TRBV25-1; 7 nucleotides align to TRBD1. The germline V gene encodes CDR1 MGHDK and CDR2 SYGVNS. The CDR3 is made up of 14 amino acids. Germline trimming cut 7 bases from V and 8 bases from J; bases unmatched to any gene: 10. CDR3: CASTNRGFTGELFF. In nucleotides, the CDR3 is TGTGCCAGCACAAACAGGGGCTTTACGGGGGAGCTGTTTTTT.

The V and J genes are TRBV30 and TRBJ2-1; 8 nucleotides align to TRBD2. V was pared by 3 bases and J by 10 bases, with 14 bases of the junction left unmatched. This CDR3 region has 15 residues. Germline assignment: CDR1 GTSNPN and CDR2 SVGIG (reference sequence). The CDR3 here is CAWSAPGLGRWEQFF. The CDR3 DNA follows: TGTGCCTGGAGCGCACCGGGACTAGGGCGTTGGGAGCAGTTCTTC.

The chain has TRBV11-1 and TRBJ2-7; D is possibly TRBD1 or TRBD2 (6 bases each). The V end was cut by 4 bases, the J end by 5 bases, with 12 bases between. Germline V gives CDR1 SGHAT, CDR2 FQDESV (reference sequence). This CDR3 has 13 residues. CDR3 protein: CASSSWGANEQYF. The CDR3 DNA reads TGTGCCAGCAGCTCATGGGGGGCCAACGAGCAGTACTTC.

This clone was seen more than once but under ten times. The rearrangement uses TRBV25-1 and TRBJ1-1; tentative D call: TRBD1 (5 bases). The V gene's germline CDR1 is MGHDK and CDR2 SYGVNS. Trimming took off 4 bases at V and 3 bases at J, with 9 bases between the two ends. The CDR3 covers 13 residues. The CDR3 DNA reads as TGTGCCAGCAGTGGTTGGGGGGACACTGAAGCTTTCTTT. It yields the protein CASSGWGDTEAFF. The entire variable domain, with the rest obtained from reference TRBV25-1 and TRBJ1-1, is as follows: EADIYQTPRYLVIGTGKKITLECSQTMGHDKMYWYQQDPGMELHLIHYSYGVNSTEKGDLSSESTVSRIRTEHFPLTLESARPSHTSQYLCASSGWGDTEAFFGQGTRLTVV.

This chain links TRBV7-2 with TRBJ2-3; 8 bases agree with TRBD2. Per germline, CDR1 SGHTA and CDR2 FQGNSA. The CDR3 loop spans 15 amino acids. With 5 bases clipped from V and 1 base from J, the junction kept 5 bases outside the gene matches. In nucleotides, the CDR3 is TGTGCCAGCAGCATACTAGCGGTGCGCACAGATACGCAGTATTTT. This gives the protein CASSILAVRTDTQYF.

The V call is TRBV29-1, the J call TRBJ2-1; weak D call: TRBD2 (5 bases). CDR1 SQVTM and CDR2 ANQGSEA come from the germline V gene. Deletions cut 7 bases from V and 10 bases from J, with 17 bases between. The CDR3 is 12 amino acids. The CDR3 loop reads CSAWLLGGEQFF. CDR3 nucleotides: TGCAGCGCCTGGCTTCTAGGAGGCGAGCAGTTCTTC.